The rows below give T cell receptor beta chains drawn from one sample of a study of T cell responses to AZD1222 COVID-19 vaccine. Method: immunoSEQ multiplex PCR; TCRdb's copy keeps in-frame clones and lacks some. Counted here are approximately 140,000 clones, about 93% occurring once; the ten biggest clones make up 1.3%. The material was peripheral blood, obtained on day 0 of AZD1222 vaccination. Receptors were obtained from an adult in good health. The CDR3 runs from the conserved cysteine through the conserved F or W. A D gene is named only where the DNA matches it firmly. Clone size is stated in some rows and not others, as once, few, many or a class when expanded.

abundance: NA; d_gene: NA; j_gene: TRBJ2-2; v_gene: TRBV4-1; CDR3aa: CASSQERGAAGELFF; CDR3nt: TGCGCCAGCAGCCAAGAACGGGGGGCGGCCGGGGAGCTGTTTTTT
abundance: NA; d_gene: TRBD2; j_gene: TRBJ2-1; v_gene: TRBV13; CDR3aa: CASSYRLAGGFDEQFF; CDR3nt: TGTGCCAGCAGCTACCGACTAGCGGGAGGCTTCGATGAGCAGTTCTTC
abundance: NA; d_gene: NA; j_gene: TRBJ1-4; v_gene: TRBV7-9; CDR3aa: CASSFRDGEVGEKLFF; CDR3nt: TGTGCCAGCAGCTTCCGGGACGGAGAAGTAGGAGAAAAACTGTTTTTT
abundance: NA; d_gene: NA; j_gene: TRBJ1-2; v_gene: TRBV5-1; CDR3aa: CASSLDRGYGYTF; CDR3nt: TGCGCCAGCAGCCTGGACAGAGGGTATGGCTACACCTTC
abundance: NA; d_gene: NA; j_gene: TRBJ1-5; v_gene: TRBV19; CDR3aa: CASTQESRQPQHF; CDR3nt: TGTGCCAGTACTCAGGAGTCGAGGCAGCCCCAGCATTTT
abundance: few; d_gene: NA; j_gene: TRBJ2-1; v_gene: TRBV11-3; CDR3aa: CASSFLLSSYNEQFF; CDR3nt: TGTGCCAGCAGCTTTCTACTGAGCTCCTACAATGAGCAGTTCTTC
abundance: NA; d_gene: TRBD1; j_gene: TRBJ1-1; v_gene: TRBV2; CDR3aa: CASRTTGATEAFF; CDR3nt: TGTGCCAGCAGAACCACAGGGGCCACTGAAGCTTTCTTT
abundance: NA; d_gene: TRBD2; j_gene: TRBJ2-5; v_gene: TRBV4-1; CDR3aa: CASSQGLLAGGPGETQYF; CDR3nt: TGCGCCAGCAGCCAAGGGCTACTAGCGGGAGGGCCGGGGGAGACCCAGTACTTC
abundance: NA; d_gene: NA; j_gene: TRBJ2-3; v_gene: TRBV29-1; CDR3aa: CSVEGVESSTDTQYF; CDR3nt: TGCAGCGTTGAAGGAGTAGAGTCTAGCACAGATACGCAGTATTTT
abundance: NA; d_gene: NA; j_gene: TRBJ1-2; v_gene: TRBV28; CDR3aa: CASSSNYGYTF; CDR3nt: TGTGCCAGCAGTTCTAACTATGGCTACACCTTC
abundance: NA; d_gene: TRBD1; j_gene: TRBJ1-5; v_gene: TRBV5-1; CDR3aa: CASSPGTGNQPQHF; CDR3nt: TGCGCCAGCAGCCCTGGGACAGGGAATCAGCCCCAGCATTTT
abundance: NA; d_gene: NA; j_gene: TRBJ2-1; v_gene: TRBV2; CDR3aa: CATQEGVRDEQFF; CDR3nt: TGTGCCACGCAAGAAGGCGTTCGCGATGAGCAGTTCTTC
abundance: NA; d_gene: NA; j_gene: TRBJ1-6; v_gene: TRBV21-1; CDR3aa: CASSKAEQSSYNSPLHF; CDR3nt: TGTGCCAGCAGCAAAGCCGAACAGAGCTCCTATAATTCACCCCTCCACTTT
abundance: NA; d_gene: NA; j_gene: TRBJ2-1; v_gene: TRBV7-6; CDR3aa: CASSLAGSGNEQFF; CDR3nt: TGTGCCAGCAGCTTAGCCGGAAGTGGCAATGAGCAGTTCTTC
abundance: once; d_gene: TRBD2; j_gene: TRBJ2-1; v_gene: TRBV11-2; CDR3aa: CASSLGDSASGSYNEQFF; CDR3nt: TGTGCCAGCAGCTTAGGTGACAGCGCTAGCGGGTCCTACAATGAGCAGTTCTTC
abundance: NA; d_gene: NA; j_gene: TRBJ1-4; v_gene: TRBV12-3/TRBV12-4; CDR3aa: CASRTLSQKLFF; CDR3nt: TGTGCCAGCAGAACTTTAAGTCAAAAACTGTTTTTT
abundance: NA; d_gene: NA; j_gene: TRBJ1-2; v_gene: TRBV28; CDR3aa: CASSAPDSPNYGYTF; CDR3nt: TGTGCCAGCAGTGCGCCGGACAGTCCTAACTATGGCTACACCTTC
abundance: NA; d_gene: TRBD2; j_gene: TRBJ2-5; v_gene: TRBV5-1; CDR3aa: CASSLAGSAGGQETQYF; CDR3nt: TGCGCCAGCAGCTTGGCGGGCTCGGCGGGGGGTCAAGAGACCCAGTACTTC
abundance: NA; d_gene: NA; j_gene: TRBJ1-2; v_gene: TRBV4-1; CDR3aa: CASSQHDGGYTF; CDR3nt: TGCGCCAGCAGCCAGCACGACGGGGGCTACACCTTC
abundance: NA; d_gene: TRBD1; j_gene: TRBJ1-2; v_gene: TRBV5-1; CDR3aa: CASSPGQGGYGYTF; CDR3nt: TGCGCCAGCAGCCCAGGACAGGGGGGCTATGGCTACACCTTC
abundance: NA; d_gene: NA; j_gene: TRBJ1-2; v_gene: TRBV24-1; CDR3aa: CATSDLGPISETNYGYTF; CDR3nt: TGTGCCACCAGTGATTTGGGCCCAATAAGCGAAACTAACTATGGCTACACCTTC
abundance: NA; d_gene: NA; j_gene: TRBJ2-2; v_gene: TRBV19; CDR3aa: CASSIVEGTGELFF; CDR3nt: TGTGCCAGTAGTATTGTGGAGGGCACCGGGGAGCTGTTTTTT
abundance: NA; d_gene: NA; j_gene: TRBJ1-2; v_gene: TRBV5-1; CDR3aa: CASSVDGLNYGYTF; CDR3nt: TGCGCCAGCAGCGTCGACGGGCTAAACTATGGCTACACCTTC
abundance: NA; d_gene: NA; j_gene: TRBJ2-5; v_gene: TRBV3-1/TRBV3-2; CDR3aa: CASSQTEKETQYF; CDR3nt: TGTGCCAGCAGCCAAACAGAGAAAGAGACCCAGTACTTC
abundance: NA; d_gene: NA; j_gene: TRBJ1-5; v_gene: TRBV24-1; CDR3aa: CATSDPTGPQHF; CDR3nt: TGTGCCACCAGTGATCCGACAGGGCCCCAGCATTTT
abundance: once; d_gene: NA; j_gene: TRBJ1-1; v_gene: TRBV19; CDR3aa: CASSIYGDTEAFF; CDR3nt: TGTGCCAGTAGTATTTACGGGGACACTGAAGCTTTCTTT
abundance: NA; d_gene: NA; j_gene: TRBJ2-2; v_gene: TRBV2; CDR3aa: CASDTETGELFF; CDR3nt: TGTGCCAGCGACACCGAGACCGGGGAGCTGTTTTTT
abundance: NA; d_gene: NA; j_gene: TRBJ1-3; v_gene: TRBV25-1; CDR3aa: CASSEGTSGNTIYF; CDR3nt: TGTGCCAGCAGTGAAGGGACGTCTGGAAACACCATATATTTT
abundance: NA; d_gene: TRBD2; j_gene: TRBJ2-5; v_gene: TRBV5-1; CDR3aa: CASSSPSGGFTYF; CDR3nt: TGCGCCAGCAGCTCTCCCTCGGGGGGGTTTACCTACTTC
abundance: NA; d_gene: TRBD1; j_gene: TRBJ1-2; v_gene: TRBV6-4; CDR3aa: CASSSGTGDGYTF; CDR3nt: TGTGCCAGCAGTAGCGGGACAGGTGATGGCTACACCTTC
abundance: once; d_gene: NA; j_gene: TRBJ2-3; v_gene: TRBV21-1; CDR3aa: CASRGDTQYF; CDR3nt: TGTGCCAGCAGGGGAGATACGCAGTATTTT
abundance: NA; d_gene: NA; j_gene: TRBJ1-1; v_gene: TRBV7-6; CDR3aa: CASPMAVSRQARGTEAFF; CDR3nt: TGTGCCAGCCCCATGGCTGTCTCCCGTCAAGCGAGGGGGACTGAAGCTTTCTTT
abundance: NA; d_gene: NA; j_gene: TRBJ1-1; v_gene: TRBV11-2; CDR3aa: CASSPTGRLVNTEAFF; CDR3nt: TGTGCCAGCAGCCCAACAGGGCGGCTCGTGAACACTGAAGCTTTCTTT
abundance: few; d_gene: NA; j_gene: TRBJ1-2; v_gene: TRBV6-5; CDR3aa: CASRVGQGGSYTF; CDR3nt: TGTGCCAGCAGGGTAGGGCAAGGTGGAAGCTACACCTTC
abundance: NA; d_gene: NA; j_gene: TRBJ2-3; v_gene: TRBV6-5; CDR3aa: CASSYGRLTDTQYF; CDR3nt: TGTGCCAGCAGTTACGGTCGGCTCACAGATACGCAGTATTTT
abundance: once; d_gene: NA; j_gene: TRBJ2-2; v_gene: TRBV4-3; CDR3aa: CASSQEGPYTGELFF; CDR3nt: TGCGCCAGCAGCCAAGAGGGTCCCTACACCGGGGAGCTGTTTTTT
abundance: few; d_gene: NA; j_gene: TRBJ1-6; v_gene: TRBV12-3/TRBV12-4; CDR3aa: CASTLRAGSPLHF; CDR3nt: TGTGCCAGCACCCTCAGGGCTGGTTCACCCCTCCACTTT
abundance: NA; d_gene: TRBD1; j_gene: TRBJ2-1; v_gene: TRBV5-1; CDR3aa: CASSLEGQGAKVEQFF; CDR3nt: TGCGCCAGCAGCTTGGAGGGACAGGGGGCGAAGGTTGAGCAGTTCTTC
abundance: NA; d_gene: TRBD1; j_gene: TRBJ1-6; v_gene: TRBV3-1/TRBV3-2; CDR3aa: CASSPRDRANSPLHF; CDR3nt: TGTGCCAGCAGCCCACGGGACAGGGCTAATTCACCCCTCCACTTT
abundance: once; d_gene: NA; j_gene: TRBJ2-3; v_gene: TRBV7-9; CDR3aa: CASSSNTWTDTQYF; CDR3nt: TGTGCCAGCAGCTCCAACACTTGGACGGATACGCAGTATTTT
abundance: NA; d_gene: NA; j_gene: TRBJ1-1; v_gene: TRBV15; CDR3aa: CATSRDKALNTEAFF; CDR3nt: TGTGCCACCAGCAGAGATAAGGCCCTGAACACTGAAGCTTTCTTT
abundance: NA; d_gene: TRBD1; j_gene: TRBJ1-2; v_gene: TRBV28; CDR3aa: CASSLGTGASGGYGYTF; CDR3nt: TGTGCCAGCAGTTTAGGGACAGGGGCCTCGGGGGGTTATGGCTACACCTTC
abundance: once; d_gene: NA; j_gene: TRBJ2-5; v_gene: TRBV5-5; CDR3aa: CASSLGNRSPQETQYF; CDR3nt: TGTGCCAGCAGCTTGGGTAACAGGTCTCCCCAAGAGACCCAGTACTTC
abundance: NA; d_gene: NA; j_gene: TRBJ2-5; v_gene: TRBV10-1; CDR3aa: CASSEFASEGTQYF; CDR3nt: TGCGCCAGCAGTGAGTTCGCTAGCGAAGGGACCCAGTACTTC
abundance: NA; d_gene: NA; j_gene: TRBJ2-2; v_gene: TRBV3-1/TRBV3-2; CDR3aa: CASSLSGAGELFF; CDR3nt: TGTGCCAGCAGCCTCTCGGGGGCCGGGGAGCTGTTTTTT
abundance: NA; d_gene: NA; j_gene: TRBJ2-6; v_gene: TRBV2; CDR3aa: CASEPRGSGANVLTF; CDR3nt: TGTGCCAGCGAACCACGAGGGTCTGGGGCCAACGTCCTGACTTTC
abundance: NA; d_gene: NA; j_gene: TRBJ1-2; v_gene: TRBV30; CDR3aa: CAWSVDLNYGYTF; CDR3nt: TGTGCCTGGAGTGTAGACCTAAACTATGGCTACACCTTC
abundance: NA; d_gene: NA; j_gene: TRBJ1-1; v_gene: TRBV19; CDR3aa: CASRRGNTEAFF; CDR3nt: TGTGCCAGTCGAAGGGGGAACACTGAAGCTTTCTTT